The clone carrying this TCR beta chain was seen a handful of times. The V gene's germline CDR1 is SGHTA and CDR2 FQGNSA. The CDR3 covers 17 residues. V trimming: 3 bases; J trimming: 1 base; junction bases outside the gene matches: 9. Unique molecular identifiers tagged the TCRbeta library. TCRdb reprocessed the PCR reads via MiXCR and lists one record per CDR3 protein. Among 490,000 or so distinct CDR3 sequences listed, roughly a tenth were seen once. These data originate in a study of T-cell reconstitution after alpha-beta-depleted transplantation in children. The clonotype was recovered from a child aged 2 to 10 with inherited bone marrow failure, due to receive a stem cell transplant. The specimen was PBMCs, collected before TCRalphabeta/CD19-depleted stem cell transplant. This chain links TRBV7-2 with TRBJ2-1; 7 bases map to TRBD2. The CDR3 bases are TGTGCCAGCAGCTTTCCCCTCGGCGGGAGATCCTACAATGAGCAGTTCTTC. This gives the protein CASSFPLGGRSYNEQFF.